This note documents a single T cell receptor (beta chain) sequence. Its antigen is currently unknown. Assay used: immunoSEQ multiplex PCR; TCRdb lists only in-frame clones, some missing. The sample has about 150,000 clones, over 85% seen once. The entry originates in a study of T cell responses to AZD1222 COVID-19 vaccine. About the study: Second-dose groups at about 4 or about 12 weeks were pooled. Study results and caveats: Once two AZD1222 doses were given, Spike-specific TCR breadth and depth went up.

Germline values: CDR1 SGHRS, CDR2 YFSETQ. Trimming took 4 bases from V and 7 from J; bases not matched to a gene: 10. This CDR3 is 15 amino acids long. This receptor was obtained from an adult in good health. The rearrangement links TRBV5-1 to TRBJ2-1; TRBD1 agrees at 8 bases. The material sequenced was peripheral blood, taken on day 0 of AZD1222 vaccination. CDR3 in DNA: TGCGCCAGCAGCCTCGCAGGGACAGGCTTAAATGAGCAGTTCTTC. As protein: CASSLAGTGLNEQFF.